The rows below give T cell receptor beta chains drawn from one sample of a study of cytomegalovirus exposure and HLA in healthy donors. Repertoires were generated with immunoSEQ multiplex PCR, while TCRdb's copy carries only in-frame clones and drops some. The sample contains some 70,000 clones, about 73% of which appear only once. Specimen: PBMCs. Source of these receptors: a young woman in good health and CMV-seronegative. Each CDR3 is given with its conserved first and last residue. Fields, in order: J gene, clone size, V gene, D gene, CDR3 DNA, CDR3 protein. D genes are given only for firm matches. Size is omitted from some rows. Given values are once, few, many or a class for expanded clones.

j_gene: TRBJ2-7
abundance: -
v_gene: TRBV2
d_gene: -
CDR3nt: TGTGCCAGCAGTCAGACTAGGGGCGGGTACGAGCAGTACTTC
CDR3aa: CASSQTRGGYEQYF

j_gene: TRBJ2-2
abundance: few
v_gene: TRBV10-2
d_gene: -
CDR3nt: TGCGCCAGCAGGAGTAGCGGAAACACCGGGGAGCTGTTTTTT
CDR3aa: CASRSSGNTGELFF

j_gene: TRBJ2-5
abundance: -
v_gene: TRBV7-3
d_gene: -
CDR3nt: TGTGCCAGCAGCTTAAGACAAGAAGAGACCCAGTACTTC
CDR3aa: CASSLRQEETQYF

j_gene: TRBJ1-1
abundance: -
v_gene: TRBV19
d_gene: TRBD1
CDR3nt: TGTGCCAGTAGCGAGGGGGCCATGAACACTGAAGCTTTCTTT
CDR3aa: CASSEGAMNTEAFF

j_gene: TRBJ2-1
abundance: once
v_gene: TRBV5-1
d_gene: -
CDR3nt: TGCGCCAGCAGCTTGGCTTTGGAGAACAATGAGCAGTTCTTC
CDR3aa: CASSLALENNEQFF

j_gene: TRBJ1-1
abundance: -
v_gene: TRBV10-2
d_gene: TRBD1
CDR3nt: TGCGCCAGCAGTGATCGGAAGAGGGGGCGCAACACTGAAGCTTTCTTT
CDR3aa: CASSDRKRGRNTEAFF

j_gene: TRBJ2-5
abundance: -
v_gene: TRBV11-2
d_gene: -
CDR3nt: TGTGCCAGCAGCTTAGTTTACGGGGTTGAGACCCAGTACTTC
CDR3aa: CASSLVYGVETQYF

j_gene: TRBJ2-7
abundance: -
v_gene: TRBV7-9
d_gene: -
CDR3nt: TGTGCCAGCAGCTTGGTGCAGGACATCGAGCAGTACTTC
CDR3aa: CASSLVQDIEQYF

j_gene: TRBJ2-3
abundance: -
v_gene: TRBV4-2
d_gene: TRBD2
CDR3nt: TGTGCCAGCAGCCAAAGAGCGGGGACCCCCACAGATACGCAGTATTTT
CDR3aa: CASSQRAGTPTDTQYF

j_gene: TRBJ1-4
abundance: -
v_gene: TRBV25-1
d_gene: -
CDR3nt: TGTGCCAGCAGTGAATATCGGTTCCCGACAGACAATGAAAAACTGTTTTTT
CDR3aa: CASSEYRFPTDNEKLFF

j_gene: TRBJ1-1
abundance: few
v_gene: TRBV19
d_gene: -
CDR3nt: TGTGCCACTACAGGTTCTCTTCTTTCTGAAGCTTTCTTT
CDR3aa: CATTGSLLSEAFF

j_gene: TRBJ1-1
abundance: -
v_gene: TRBV2
d_gene: -
CDR3nt: TGTGCCAGCTGGTCAGGGTTTGACACTGAAGCTTTCTTT
CDR3aa: CASWSGFDTEAFF

j_gene: TRBJ1-2
abundance: -
v_gene: TRBV13
d_gene: TRBD1
CDR3nt: TGTGCCAGCAGCTTAGGCCGGCAAGGGGGCGACGGCTATGGCTACACCTTC
CDR3aa: CASSLGRQGGDGYGYTF

j_gene: TRBJ1-4
abundance: -
v_gene: TRBV25-1
d_gene: TRBD1
CDR3nt: TGTGCCAGCAGTGAATCCCACAGGGGCCCAGAGGAAAAACTGTTTTTT
CDR3aa: CASSESHRGPEEKLFF

j_gene: TRBJ1-1
abundance: -
v_gene: TRBV29-1
d_gene: -
CDR3nt: TGCAGCGTTGAAGAGGGCATTAACACTGAAGCTTTCTTT
CDR3aa: CSVEEGINTEAFF

j_gene: TRBJ2-1
abundance: few
v_gene: TRBV4-3
d_gene: TRBD2
CDR3nt: TGCGCCAGCAGCCCCCTCGGACTAGCGGGGTACAATGAGCAGTTCTTC
CDR3aa: CASSPLGLAGYNEQFF

j_gene: TRBJ1-5
abundance: few
v_gene: TRBV9
d_gene: -
CDR3nt: TGTGCCAGCAGCGCTGGACGGAGTAGCGACCCCCAGCATTTT
CDR3aa: CASSAGRSSDPQHF

j_gene: TRBJ1-6
abundance: -
v_gene: TRBV25-1
d_gene: -
CDR3nt: TGTGCCAGCAGTGATTTTACAGGAAATTCACCCCTCCACTTT
CDR3aa: CASSDFTGNSPLHF

j_gene: TRBJ1-1
abundance: -
v_gene: TRBV29-1
d_gene: TRBD1
CDR3nt: TGCAGCGTGGGACAGGAGTTACTTATGAACACTGAAGCTTTCTTT
CDR3aa: CSVGQELLMNTEAFF

j_gene: TRBJ1-4
abundance: -
v_gene: TRBV6-1
d_gene: -
CDR3nt: TGTGCCTCACACCTGAACCGGGATGAAAAACTGTTTTTT
CDR3aa: CASHLNRDEKLFF

j_gene: TRBJ1-1
abundance: -
v_gene: TRBV19
d_gene: -
CDR3nt: TGTGCCAGTAGTCTCGACAGGAACACTGAAGCTTTCTTT
CDR3aa: CASSLDRNTEAFF

j_gene: TRBJ2-1
abundance: -
v_gene: TRBV6-5
d_gene: TRBD1
CDR3nt: TGTGCCAGCGTAAAACCGGGACAGGGTACGAATGAGCAGTTCTTC
CDR3aa: CASVKPGQGTNEQFF

j_gene: TRBJ2-7
abundance: -
v_gene: TRBV27
d_gene: TRBD1
CDR3nt: TGTGCCAGCAGCCGGGACAGGACCTACGAGCAGTACTTC
CDR3aa: CASSRDRTYEQYF

j_gene: TRBJ2-7
abundance: -
v_gene: TRBV15
d_gene: -
CDR3nt: TGTGCCACCAGCCGCAATTCGGGGGACGAGCAGTACTTC
CDR3aa: CATSRNSGDEQYF

j_gene: TRBJ1-2
abundance: -
v_gene: TRBV5-1
d_gene: -
CDR3nt: TGCGCCAGCAGCTTGGGAATCGGGTTCGGGGTACACTATGGCTACACCTTC
CDR3aa: CASSLGIGFGVHYGYTF

j_gene: TRBJ2-7
abundance: -
v_gene: TRBV2
d_gene: TRBD1
CDR3nt: TGTGCCAGCGTTACAGGGGGCCCCTACGAGCAGTACTTC
CDR3aa: CASVTGGPYEQYF

j_gene: TRBJ2-7
abundance: once
v_gene: TRBV15
d_gene: -
CDR3nt: TGTGCCACCAGCAGAGATTGGGGGGTCAGCCAATCCTACGAGCAGTACTTC
CDR3aa: CATSRDWGVSQSYEQYF

j_gene: TRBJ2-5
abundance: -
v_gene: TRBV28
d_gene: TRBD2
CDR3nt: TGTGCCAGCAGCCTACTAGCGGGGGGGCAGAAGACCCAGTACTTC
CDR3aa: CASSLLAGGQKTQYF

j_gene: TRBJ1-5
abundance: -
v_gene: TRBV19
d_gene: TRBD1
CDR3nt: TGTGCCAGTAGTACCGGGACAGGGTATCAGCCCCAGCATTTT
CDR3aa: CASSTGTGYQPQHF

j_gene: TRBJ2-7
abundance: -
v_gene: TRBV6-1
d_gene: -
CDR3nt: TGTGCCAGCAGTTCGATTGGGGGCCAAGTCAGCGAGCAGTACTTC
CDR3aa: CASSSIGGQVSEQYF